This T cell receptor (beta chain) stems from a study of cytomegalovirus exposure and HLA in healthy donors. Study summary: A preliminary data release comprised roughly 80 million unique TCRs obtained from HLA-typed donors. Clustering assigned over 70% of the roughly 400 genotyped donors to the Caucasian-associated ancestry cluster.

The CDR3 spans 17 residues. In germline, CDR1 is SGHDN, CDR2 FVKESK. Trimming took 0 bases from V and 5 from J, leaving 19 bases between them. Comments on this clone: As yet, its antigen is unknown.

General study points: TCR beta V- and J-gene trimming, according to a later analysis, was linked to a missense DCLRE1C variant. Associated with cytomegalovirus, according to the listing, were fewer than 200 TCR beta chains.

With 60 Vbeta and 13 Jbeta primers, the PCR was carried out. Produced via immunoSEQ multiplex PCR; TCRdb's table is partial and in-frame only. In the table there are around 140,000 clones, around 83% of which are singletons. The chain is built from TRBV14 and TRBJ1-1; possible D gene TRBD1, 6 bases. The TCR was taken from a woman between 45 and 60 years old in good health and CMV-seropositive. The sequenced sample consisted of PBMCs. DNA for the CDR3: TGTGCCAGCAGCCAAGATCCCCGCCCACAGGGAAGAACTGAAGCTTTCTTT. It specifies CASSQDPRPQGRTEAFF.